These 27 T cell receptor beta chains were sequenced from one sample in a study of PD-1 blockade in classical Hodgkin lymphoma (dated by TCRdb to the early 2020s). Library creation used the immunoSEQ multiplex PCR assay. The source is immuneACCESS, and TCRdb retained only in-frame sequences with V and J called. Part of the clones is not carried over; for the studies checked, unresolved V genes explain less than half of this, and the remainder is unexplained. For this sample there are approximately 60,000 clones; 90% appear just once. Together, the top ten hold approximately 9.7% of the sample. In light of the paper, this sample's time point label describes: cycle 1 day 1 (C1D1), immediately before nivolumab initiation. Every trial patient had relapsed following autologous stem cell transplantation, and prior brentuximab vedotin exposure was what differed among cohorts A, B and C. This material consisted of peripheral blood mononuclear cells (PBMCs), taken at baseline. Receptor source: a human donor with classical Hodgkin lymphoma.

The gene calls are TRBV7-2 and TRBJ2-4; 8 bases are a match to TRBD2. Looked up from germline, CDR1 is SGHTA and CDR2 is FQGNSA. This CDR3 has 15 residues. Trimming removed 4 bases from V and 9 bases from J; junction bases left unmatched: 11. The CDR3 region is CASSYSRGGAVIQYF. The CDR3 bases are TGTGCCAGCAGCTACTCCCGGGGGGGCGCTGTCATTCAGTACTTC.

The chain uses TRBV10-2 and TRBJ2-3, with 11 bases aligning to TRBD2. Trimming removed 4 bases from V and 3 bases from J; junction bases left unmatched: 21. Germline CDR1 and CDR2: WSHSY and SAAADI. This CDR3 spans 21 amino acids. The CDR3 nucleotides read TGCGCCAGCAGTGCCGGTCGGCTAGCGGGGGGACTACAAATACCTACAGATACGCAGTATTTT. Translating gives CASSAGRLAGGLQIPTDTQYF.

The gene calls are TRBV11-3 and TRBJ2-3; D tentatively reads TRBD1 or TRBD2 (5 bases each). Germline V CDR1 and CDR2: SGHNT, YENEEA. Trimming took off 1 base at V and 4 bases at J, with 15 bases between the two ends. This CDR3 region has 16 residues. CDR3 sequence reads: CASSLGRELAADTQYF. CDR3 DNA: TGTGCCAGCAGCTTAGGCAGGGAGCTAGCCGCAGATACGCAGTATTTT. The variable domain in full, with the rest retrieved from reference TRBV11-3 and TRBJ2-3, is EAGVVQSPRYKIIEKKQPVAFWCNPISGHNTLYWYLQNLGQGPELLIRYENEEAVDDSQLPKDRFSAERLKGVDSTLKIQPAELGDSAVYLCASSLGRELAADTQYFGPGTRLTVL.

The chain has TRBV28 and TRBJ2-5; 7 bases fit TRBD2. Trimming took 6 bases from V and 0 from J; bases not matched to a gene: 7. The CDR3 runs to 15 residues. Germline CDR1 is MDHEN and CDR2 is SYDVKM. The chain's CDR3 is CASRPLAEYQETQYF. The CDR3 DNA follows: TGTGCCAGCAGACCCCTAGCGGAATACCAAGAGACCCAGTACTTC.

This chain joins TRBV5-1 and TRBJ2-1, with 9 bases matching TRBD2. The V and J ends lost 4 bases and 8 bases, in that order; junction bases with no gene match: 7. CDR1 and CDR2 from the germline V gene are SGHRS and YFSETQ. This CDR3 spans 14 amino acids. The CDR3 is CASSRRGGQDEQFF. The CDR3 DNA reads as TGCGCCAGCAGCCGGCGGGGGGGCCAGGATGAGCAGTTCTTC.

The V gene is TRBV11-1, the J gene TRBJ2-3; 10 nucleotides agree with TRBD2. V was clipped by 0 bases and J by 2 bases; unmatched bases: 5. Per the germline V gene, CDR1 is SGHAT and CDR2 is FQDESV (reference sequence). The length of the CDR3 is 17 residues. This CDR3 is CASSLAGSGGSTDTQYF. In DNA, the CDR3 is TGTGCCAGCAGCTTAGCGGGTAGCGGGGGGTCCACAGATACGCAGTATTTT.

The chain uses TRBV2 and TRBJ1-1, with D possibly being TRBD1 (5 bases). CDR1 and CDR2 (germline): SNHLY, FYNNEI. The CDR3 is 13 amino acids. Trimming cost V 8 bases and J 5 bases, with 15 bases left between them. The CDR3, as DNA: TGTGCCAGCGGGGGGGGAAGGAGTACTGAAGCTTTCTTT. Protein: CASGGGRSTEAFF.

V usage is TRBV18 and J usage is TRBJ1-5; TRBD1 agrees at 9 bases. Germline-derived CDR1 and CDR2 are KGHSH and LQKENI. Trimming took 6 bases from V and 6 from J; bases not matched to a gene: 3. This CDR3 is 13 amino acids long. Written as DNA, the CDR3 is TGTGCCAGCTCCCGGGACAGGGCTCAGCCCCAGCATTTT. Protein product: CASSRDRAQPQHF. The variable domain in full, with the rest retrieved from reference TRBV18 and TRBJ1-5, is NAGVMQNPRHLVRRRGQEARLRCSPMKGHSHVYWYRQLPEEGLKFMVYLQKENIIDESGMPKERFSAEFPKEGPSILRIQQVVRGDSAAYFCASSRDRAQPQHFGDGTRLSIL.

The chain recombines TRBV6-1 with TRBJ2-1; no clear D. This CDR3 comprises 12 residues. Germline CDR1 MNHNS, CDR2 SASEGT. Trimming stripped 5 bases from V and 3 bases from J, with 5 bases between. CDR3 coding DNA: TGTGCCAGCAGTAAAAACTACAATGAGCAGTTCTTC. It specifies CASSKNYNEQFF.

This chain joins TRBV13 and TRBJ2-4; TRBD1 agrees at 8 bases. Unmatched junction bases numbered 14, after V lost 5 bases and J lost 2 bases. The CDR3 loop spans 18 amino acids. CDR1 is PRHDT, CDR2 FYEKMQ, per germline (reference sequence). CDR3 amino acids: CASSAVVSDRVSKNIQYF. CDR3 bases: TGTGCCAGCAGCGCTGTCGTTTCGGACAGGGTTTCCAAAAACATTCAGTACTTC.

As DNA, the CDR3 is TGTGCCATAAGAGGGGGGAGCACAGATACGCAGTATTTT. Its protein is CAIRGGSTDTQYF. This sequence joins TRBV10-3 and TRBJ2-3, with D perhaps TRBD1 or TRBD2 (6 bases each). Deletions cut 9 bases from V and 0 bases from J, with 10 bases between. The CDR3 is made up of 13 amino acids. The germline CDR1 and CDR2 sequences are ENHRY and SYGVKD.

The rearrangement joins TRBV28 to TRBJ2-2; 7 bases agree with TRBD2. Trimming took 8 bases from V and 3 from J; bases not matched to a gene: 6. Germline V gene data show CDR1 as MDHEN and CDR2 as SYDVKM. The CDR3 loop spans 14 amino acids. CDR3 sequence reads: CASLTSWDTGELFF. The CDR3 DNA follows: TGTGCCAGCTTGACTAGCTGGGACACCGGGGAGCTGTTTTTT. The variable domain in full, completed from reference TRBV28 and TRBJ2-2, reads DVKVTQSSRYLVKRTGEKVFLECVQDMDHENMFWYRQDPGLGLRLIYFSYDVKMKEKGDIPEGYSVSREKKERFSLILESASTNQTSMYLCASLTSWDTGELFFGEGSRLTVL.

The chain is built from TRBV4-1 and TRBJ1-2; 7 bases agree with TRBD1. CDR3 length: 16 amino acids. With V trimmed by 0 bases and J by 1 base, 5 bases remained unmatched. CDR1 is MGHRA, CDR2 YSYEKL, per germline. This CDR3 is CASSQEGGQLNYGYTF. In nucleotides, the CDR3 is TGCGCCAGCAGCCAAGAGGGGGGACAGCTTAACTATGGCTACACCTTC.

This rearrangement joins TRBV7-2 to TRBJ1-5; maybe TRBD1 (5 bases). The CDR3 is made up of 17 amino acids. The germline V gene has CDR1 SGHTA and CDR2 FQGNSA. With 7 bases removed from V and 4 bases from J, the gap between germline ends came to 23 bases. CDR3 in DNA: TGTGCCAGCAACCCTCGCTCGGCAGGGCTTTTTAATCAGCCCCAGCATTTT. Translated, it gives CASNPRSAGLFNQPQHF.

V usage is TRBV2 and J usage is TRBJ1-5; 10 nucleotides line up with TRBD1. J was trimmed by 4 bases and V by 6 bases; bases with no gene match: 0. From germline, CDR1 is SNHLY and CDR2 FYNNEI. The CDR3 is 13 residues long. The CDR3 region has the DNA TGTGCCAGCAGGGACAGGGGGAATCAGCCCCAGCATTTT. Protein: CASRDRGNQPQHF.

The chain links TRBV7-9 to TRBJ2-1; D is perhaps TRBD1 (6 bases). V shed 5 bases and J shed 9 bases, with 20 bases lying between them. This CDR3 region has 15 residues. Germline CDR1 SEHNR, CDR2 FQNEAQ (reference sequence). CDR3 sequence (DNA): TGTGCCAGCAGCCGGATTGAAACAGGGACCGCTGAGCAGTTCTTC. Translating gives CASSRIETGTAEQFF.

The chain employs TRBV7-9 and TRBJ2-7, with 10 bases lining up with TRBD2. The CDR3 has 14 residues. Trimming removed 5 bases from V and 2 bases from J; junction bases left unmatched: 3. Germline V lookup: CDR1 SEHNR, CDR2 FQNEAQ (reference sequence). DNA for the CDR3: TGTGCCAGCAGCCGAACTAGCGGGACCTACGAGCAGTACTTC. This translates into CASSRTSGTYEQYF.

The chain has TRBV30 and TRBJ2-2, with 10 bases lining up with TRBD2. After removal of 3 bases from V and 4 bases from J, the junction contained 8 bases not matched to a gene. The CDR3 is 16 residues long. The germline V gene encodes CDR1 GTSNPN and CDR2 SVGIG (reference sequence). The CDR3 region has the DNA TGTGCCTGGAGGACCTCCGGGACTAGCGTCACCGGGGAGCTGTTTTTT. Translated, it gives CAWRTSGTSVTGELFF.

CDR3 DNA sequence: TGTGCCAGCAGTTTATCGGTCTCCTACAATGAGCAGTTCTTC. Encoded protein: CASSLSVSYNEQFF. V and J are TRBV27 and TRBJ2-1; no reliable D call. The V end lost 0 bases, the J end lost 0 bases, and 3 bases lay between the germline ends. The germline V gene encodes CDR1 MNHEY and CDR2 SMNVEV (reference sequence). This CDR3 is 14 amino acids long.

The chain joins TRBV18 to TRBJ1-2; 9 positions agree with TRBD1. The CDR3 is 15 residues long. Trimming at V came to 3 bases and at J to 4 bases, leaving 6 bases not matched to a gene. From germline, CDR1 is KGHSH and CDR2 LQKENI. The CDR3 reads CASSPRTGESYGYTF. The CDR3 nucleotides read TGTGCCAGCTCACCGCGGACAGGGGAAAGCTATGGCTACACCTTC.

The rearrangement uses TRBV7-9 and TRBJ2-1; 9 nucleotides match TRBD2. Germline V CDR1 and CDR2: SEHNR, FQNEAQ (reference sequence). The CDR3 consists of 16 residues. Trimming took 0 bases from V and 6 from J; bases not matched to a gene: 6. The CDR3 DNA reads TGTGCCAGCAGCTTAGCCGGACTAGCGCACACCAATGAGCAGTTCTTC. It yields the protein CASSLAGLAHTNEQFF. The whole variable domain, remainder taken from reference TRBV7-9 and TRBJ2-1, is DTGVSQNPRHKITKRGQNVTFRCDPISEHNRLYWYRQTLGQGPEFLTYFQNEAQLEKSRLLSDRFSAERPKGSFSTLEIQRTEQGDSAMYLCASSLAGLAHTNEQFFGPGTRLTVL.

This sequence joins TRBV6-1 and TRBJ2-2; D is undetermined. V was pared by 3 bases and J by 5 bases, with 7 bases between. The CDR3 runs to 13 residues. CDR1 and CDR2 (germline): MNHNS, SASEGT. CDR3 sequence: CASSDVGTGELFF. CDR3 DNA: TGTGCCAGCAGTGATGTAGGGACCGGGGAGCTGTTTTTT.

The V gene is TRBV6-5, the J gene TRBJ1-6, with D unresolved. Germline CDR1 MNHEY, CDR2 SVGAGI. There are 13 residues in the CDR3. Trimming took off 6 bases at V and 6 bases at J, with 9 bases between the two ends. The CDR3 nucleotides are TGTGCCAGCAGCCCCTTAAGTAATTCACCCCTCCACTTT. Amino acids: CASSPLSNSPLHF.

The chain joins TRBV5-4 to TRBJ2-3; D is possibly TRBD2 (5 bases). Trimming stripped 4 bases from V and 3 bases from J, with 12 bases between. The CDR3 is 14 amino acids. Germline lookup yields CDR1 SGHNT and CDR2 YYREEE (reference sequence). CDR3 sequence (DNA): TGTGCCAGCAGCCATAGCGTGGAGACAGATACGCAGTATTTT. This encodes CASSHSVETDTQYF.

J is TRBJ2-7 and V is TRBV6-1, with D hard to call. This CDR3 region has 10 residues. V lost 6 bases, J lost 3 bases, and 3 bases lay in between. Germline V lookup: CDR1 MNHNS, CDR2 SASEGT. CDR3 amino acids: CASSIYEQYF. The CDR3 coding sequence is TGTGCCAGCAGCATCTACGAGCAGTACTTC.

This clone was counted once. The CDR3 here is CASSLAGRVWVLYNEQFF. The DNA for the CDR3 is TGTGCCAGCAGCTTGGCCGGCAGGGTTTGGGTTCTGTACAATGAGCAGTTCTTC. The chain couples TRBV5-4 to TRBJ2-1, with D possibly TRBD1 on 5 matching bases. The V and J ends lost 0 bases and 4 bases respectively, with 20 bases between them. The CDR3 is made up of 18 amino acids. CDR1 and CDR2 (germline): SGHNT, YYREEE (reference sequence). Complete variable domain (other parts from reference TRBV5-4 and TRBJ2-1): ETGVTQSPTHLIKTRGQQVTLRCSSQSGHNTVSWYQQALGQGPQFIFQYYREEENGRGNFPPRFSGLQFPNYSSELNVNALELDDSALYLCASSLAGRVWVLYNEQFFGPGTRLTVL.

The chain combines TRBV6-5 with TRBJ1-4; no reliable D call. Trimming cost V 0 bases and J 12 bases, with 11 bases left between them. The germline V gene has CDR1 MNHEY and CDR2 SVGAGI. The length of the CDR3 is 13 residues. CDR3: CASSYSNRAELFF. CDR3 sequence (DNA): TGTGCCAGCAGTTACTCGAATAGGGCAGAACTGTTTTTT.